These 13 T cell receptor beta chains originate from one sample sequenced in a study of cytomegalovirus exposure and HLA in healthy donors. PCR involved 60 Vbeta and 13 Jbeta primers. The repertoire was sequenced with immunoSEQ multiplex PCR; TCRdb's copy has only in-frame clones and lacks some. The data show around 150,000 clones, over 65% seen once. Specimen: PBMCs. These receptors were taken from a man aged 35 to 55 in good health and CMV-seropositive.

The chain has TRBV4-3 and TRBJ1-6, with D possibly being TRBD1 (6 bases). This CDR3 contains 16 residues. Trimming took 4 bases from V and 0 from J, leaving 10 bases between them. Germline lookup yields CDR1 LGHNA and CDR2 YSLEER. CDR3 DNA sequence: TGCGCCAGCAGCCCCCGACAGGTCTCCTATAATTCACCCCTCCACTTT. Translation: CASSPRQVSYNSPLHF.

J is TRBJ2-7 and V is TRBV7-3; no reliable D call. The germline CDR1 and CDR2 sequences are SGHTA and FQGTGA. The V and J ends lost 2 bases and 1 base respectively, with 9 bases between them. The CDR3 is made up of 14 amino acids. DNA of the CDR3: TGTGCCAGCAGCTTAGGGCCCAGATCCTACGAGCAGTACTTC. This codes for CASSLGPRSYEQYF.

V gene TRBV7-2 combines with J gene TRBJ2-7, with TRBD2 identical over 7 bases. The germline gives CDR1 SGHTA, CDR2 FQGNSA. J lost 2 bases, V lost 3 bases, and 4 bases had no gene match. The CDR3 contains 14 residues. In nucleotides, the CDR3 is TGTGCCAGCAGCTTCCCCGGACTAGCCTACGAGCAGTACTTC. This codes for CASSFPGLAYEQYF.

The chain carries TRBV7-2 and TRBJ2-6, with unresolved D. This CDR3 contains 14 residues. The germline gives CDR1 SGHTA, CDR2 FQGNSA. V was pared by 6 bases and J by 0 bases, with 6 bases between. CDR3: CASSYSSGANVLTF. The CDR3 nucleotides read TGTGCCAGCAGTTACAGCTCTGGGGCCAACGTCCTGACTTTC.

The CDR3 DNA reads TGTGCCAGCAGCTTAGTGACACCCGGAAGTGGCTACACCTTC. Its translation: CASSLVTPGSGYTF. The V and J genes are TRBV7-2 and TRBJ1-2; D is undetermined. In germline, CDR1 is SGHTA, CDR2 FQGNSA. V was cut by 1 base and J by 7 bases, with 13 bases left in between. The CDR3 length is 14 residues.

The gene calls are TRBV30 and TRBJ2-2; 12 bases match TRBD2. This CDR3 is built from 16 residues. With V trimmed by 7 bases and J by 3 bases, 9 bases remained unmatched. Germline V gene lookup returns CDR1 GTSNPN and CDR2 SVGIG (reference sequence). The CDR3 nucleotides are TGTGCCTCCCCCCCACTAGCGGGGGGTTACACCGGGGAGCTGTTTTTT. It translates to CASPPLAGGYTGELFF.

The genes are TRBV10-3 and TRBJ2-3; TRBD1 matches at 10 bases. This CDR3 is 15 amino acids long. Germline V gives CDR1 ENHRY, CDR2 SYGVKD. Trimming cost V 3 bases and J 3 bases; bases outside gene matches: 3. In DNA, the CDR3 is TGTGCCATCAGTGACCGGGACAGGGGTACAGATACGCAGTATTTT. Translated, it gives CAISDRDRGTDTQYF.

This clone was observed a single time. The genes are TRBV6-5 and TRBJ1-1; 11 bases match TRBD1. The CDR3 covers 15 residues. The ends lost 4 bases at V and 4 bases at J; junction bases unmatched: 5. Germline CDR1 MNHEY, CDR2 SVGAGI. The CDR3 DNA is TGTGCCAGCAGTTCGGCCGGGACAGGGGGCACTGAAGCTTTCTTT. This encodes CASSSAGTGGTEAFF.

The gene calls are TRBV27 and TRBJ2-1; D gene ambiguous. The CDR3 runs to 15 residues. The germline V gene encodes CDR1 MNHEY and CDR2 SMNVEV (reference sequence). Trimming removed 5 bases at V and 1 base at J, with 12 bases between. CDR3 nucleotides: TGTGCCAGCAGTCCCCCGGGTTTTTCCTACAATGAGCAGTTCTTC. Residues: CASSPPGFSYNEQFF.

This clone was recorded a few times. V is TRBV7-9 and J is TRBJ1-1, with D hard to call. This CDR3 is 15 amino acids long. Trimming pared 5 bases from V and 4 bases from J, leaving 17 bases between. Germline V gives CDR1 SEHNR, CDR2 FQNEAQ (reference sequence). This CDR3 is CASSPRQRKGTEAFF. As DNA, the CDR3 is TGTGCCAGCAGCCCCCGGCAGCGGAAGGGCACTGAAGCTTTCTTT.

The chain couples TRBV9 to TRBJ2-3; the D gene is possibly TRBD1 (5 bases). This CDR3 comprises 14 residues. CDR1 and CDR2 (germline): SGDLS, YYNGEE. Trimming shortened V by 4 bases and J by 3 bases, and 12 bases separated the two germline ends. The CDR3 loop is CASSLGHKTDTQYF. DNA for the CDR3: TGTGCCAGCAGCCTCGGACATAAAACAGATACGCAGTATTTT.

The chain carries TRBV9 and TRBJ2-1, with 9 bases identical to TRBD1. The CDR3 covers 17 residues. Germline CDR1 reads SGDLS; CDR2 reads YYNGEE. Losses at the gene ends were 0 bases for V and 4 bases for J; bases not matched to a gene: 8. CDR3 sequence: CASSVGGTGSPYNEQFF. Written as DNA, the CDR3 is TGTGCCAGCAGCGTAGGGGGGACAGGGAGCCCGTACAATGAGCAGTTCTTC.

This clone was detected a few times. The chain uses TRBV19 and TRBJ2-2, with D possibly being TRBD2 (5 bases). V shed 8 bases and J shed 0 bases, with 13 bases lying between them. CDR3 size: 15 residues. From germline, CDR1 is LNHDA and CDR2 SQIVND (reference sequence). This chain's CDR3 is CASCHRGANTGELFF. For the CDR3, the DNA is TGTGCCAGTTGTCACCGGGGAGCGAACACCGGGGAGCTGTTTTTT.